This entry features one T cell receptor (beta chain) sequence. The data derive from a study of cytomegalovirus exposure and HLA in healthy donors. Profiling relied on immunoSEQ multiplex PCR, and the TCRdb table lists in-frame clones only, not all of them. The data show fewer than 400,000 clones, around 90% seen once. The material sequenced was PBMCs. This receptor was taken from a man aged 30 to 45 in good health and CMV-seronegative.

The CDR3 nucleotides read TGTGCCAGCCGCGTGCGGGGGGTCTCCGAGCAGTACTTC. Its translation is CASRVRGVSEQYF. This rearrangement joins TRBV28 to TRBJ2-7, with 8 bases identical to TRBD2. Trimming removed 8 bases from V and 6 bases from J; junction bases left unmatched: 9. Germline V gene sequence: CDR1 MDHEN, CDR2 SYDVKM. The length of the CDR3 is 13 residues. Drawing the rest from reference TRBV28 and TRBJ2-7, the complete variable domain is DVKVTQSSRYLVKRTGEKVFLECVQDMDHENMFWYRQDPGLGLRLIYFSYDVKMKEKGDIPEGYSVSREKKERFSLILESASTNQTSMYLCASRVRGVSEQYFGPGTRLTVT.